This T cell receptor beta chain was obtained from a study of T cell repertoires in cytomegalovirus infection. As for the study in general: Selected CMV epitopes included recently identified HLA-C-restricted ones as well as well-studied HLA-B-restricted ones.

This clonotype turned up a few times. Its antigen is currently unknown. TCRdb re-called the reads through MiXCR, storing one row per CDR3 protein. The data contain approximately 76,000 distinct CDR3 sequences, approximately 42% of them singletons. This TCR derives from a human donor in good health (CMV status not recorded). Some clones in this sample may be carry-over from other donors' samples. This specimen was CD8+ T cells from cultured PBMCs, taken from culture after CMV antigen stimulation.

DNA of the CDR3: TGTGCCAGCAGCCACAGGACTGTAGACTCCTATAATTCACCCCTCCACTTT. Protein sequence: CASSHRTVDSYNSPLHF. This chain uses TRBV7-2 with TRBJ1-6; possible D gene TRBD1, 5 bases. The germline V and J ends were trimmed by 5 bases and 0 bases, with 14 bases remaining between them. CDR1 is SGHTA and CDR2 is FQGNSA in the germline V gene. The CDR3 runs 17 residues.